This TCR beta chain is drawn from a study of technical replicates of blood from several donors. The method was immunoSEQ multiplex PCR; TCRdb's version includes in-frame clones alone and lacks a portion of them. This table has approximately 66,000 clones, approximately 87% appearing once. The CDR3 loop spans 16 amino acids. Germline V lookup: CDR1 KGHSH, CDR2 LQKENI. Between the trimmed V and J ends, which lost 5 bases and 3 bases, there was a span of 16 bases. This sequence was found in a human donor in good health. Some clones in this sample may be carry-over from other donors' samples. The chain links TRBV18 to TRBJ1-4, with a weak D call TRBD1 (6 bases). Source material: PBMCs. CDR3 in DNA: TGTGCCAGCTCATCCGGTCGAGGGGGAGCTAATGAAAAACTGTTTTTT. It yields the protein CASSSGRGGANEKLFF.